The T cell receptor beta chain described here comes from a study of T cells in Graves' hyperthyroidism and ophthalmopathy. About the study: The blood sample was taken at first diagnosis, before treatment began.

V was pared by 4 bases and J by 2 bases, with 9 bases between. Germline loops: CDR1 LGHNA, CDR2 YNFKEQ. The CDR3 runs 13 residues. The hyperthyroidism was newly diagnosed and had lasted under 2 months; the patients were aged 18 to 65. RNA transcripts yielded amplified TCR beta CDR3 regions. TCR CDR3 regions were first amplified by RT-PCR with HTBI primers. TCRdb passed the multiplex PCR reads through MiXCR, listing each CDR3 protein once. Among 400,000 to 500,000 distinct CDR3 sequences listed, 14% were seen once. This clonotype was recorded at least ten times. The chain has TRBV4-2 and TRBJ2-7, with D unclear. The receptor was isolated from a woman aged 18 to 35 with Graves' hyperthyroidism. The specimen sequenced was blood. CDR3 region: CASSPAKAYEQYF. The DNA for the CDR3 is TGTGCCAGCAGCCCAGCCAAGGCCTACGAGCAGTACTTC.